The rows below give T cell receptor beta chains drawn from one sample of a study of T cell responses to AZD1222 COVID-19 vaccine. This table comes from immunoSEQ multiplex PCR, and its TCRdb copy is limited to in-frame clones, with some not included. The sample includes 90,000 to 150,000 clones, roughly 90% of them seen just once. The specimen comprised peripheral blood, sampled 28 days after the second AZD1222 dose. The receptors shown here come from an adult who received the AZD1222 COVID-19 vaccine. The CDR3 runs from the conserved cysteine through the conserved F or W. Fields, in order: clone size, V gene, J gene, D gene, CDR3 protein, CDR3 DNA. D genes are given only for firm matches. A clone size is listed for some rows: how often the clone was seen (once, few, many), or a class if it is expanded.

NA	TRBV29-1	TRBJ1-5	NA	CSVEQAGQPQHF	TGCAGCGTTGAACAGGCTGGCCAGCCCCAGCATTTT
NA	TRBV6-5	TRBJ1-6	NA	CASSYTNRNSPLHF	TGTGCCAGCAGTTACACCAATAGGAATTCACCCCTCCACTTT
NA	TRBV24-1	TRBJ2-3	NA	CATSDYSGGTDTQYF	TGTGCCACCAGTGATTACTCAGGAGGCACAGATACGCAGTATTTT
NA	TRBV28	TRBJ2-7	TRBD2	CASSSLSGGAEEQYF	TGTGCCAGCAGTTCCTTGAGCGGGGGGGCCGAGGAGCAGTACTTC
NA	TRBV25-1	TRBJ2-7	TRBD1	CASSRQGVVYEQYF	TGTGCCAGCAGTCGACAGGGGGTGGTGTACGAGCAGTACTTC
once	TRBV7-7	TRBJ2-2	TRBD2	CASSKLAVGNTGELFF	TGTGCTAGCAGCAAACTAGCGGTTGGGAACACCGGGGAGCTGTTTTTT
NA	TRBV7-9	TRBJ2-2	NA	CASSESLGYTGELFF	TGTGCCAGCAGCGAGTCCTTGGGGTATACCGGGGAGCTGTTTTTT
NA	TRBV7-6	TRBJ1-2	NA	CASSLGGDGPYGYTF	TGTGCCAGCAGCTTAGGTGGAGACGGACCCTATGGCTACACCTTC
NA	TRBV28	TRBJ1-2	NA	CASSLPGNNYGYTF	TGTGCCAGCAGTTTGCCAGGGAATAACTATGGCTACACCTTC
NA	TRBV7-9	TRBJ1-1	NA	CASSKVNTEAFF	TGTGCCAGCAGCAAAGTAAACACTGAAGCTTTCTTT
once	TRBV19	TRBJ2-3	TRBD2	CASSTSSSGGPRDTQYF	TGTGCCAGTAGTACCTCATCTAGCGGGGGACCTCGGGATACGCAGTATTTT
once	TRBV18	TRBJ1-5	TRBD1	CASSIDRVQPQHF	TGTGCCAGCTCAATCGACAGGGTTCAGCCCCAGCATTTT
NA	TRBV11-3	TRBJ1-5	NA	CASSTLPTGPNQPQHF	TGTGCCAGCAGCACCCTCCCCACAGGGCCAAATCAGCCCCAGCATTTT
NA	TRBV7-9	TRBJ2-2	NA	CASSFGGGAGTGELFF	TGTGCCAGCAGCTTCGGAGGGGGCGCGGGAACCGGGGAGCTGTTTTTT
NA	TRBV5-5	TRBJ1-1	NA	CASSLAGEAFF	TGTGCCAGCAGCTTGGCTGGGGAAGCTTTCTTT
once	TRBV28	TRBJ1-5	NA	CASSLGLIRQPQHF	TGTGCCAGCAGTTTGGGACTCATCAGGCAGCCCCAGCATTTT
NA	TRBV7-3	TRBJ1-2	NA	CASSLTQGTGGYTF	TGTGCCAGCAGCCTCACCCAGGGTACGGGTGGCTACACCTTC
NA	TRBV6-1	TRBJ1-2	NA	CASSDRLGANYGYTF	TGTGCCAGCAGTGACCGTCTGGGGGCTAACTATGGCTACACCTTC
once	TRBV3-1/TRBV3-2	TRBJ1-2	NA	CASSQARAGGYTF	TGTGCCAGCAGCCAAGCGAGGGCGGGAGGCTACACCTTC
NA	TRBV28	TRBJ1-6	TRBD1	CASSLGQANSPLHF	TGTGCCAGCAGCCTCGGACAGGCCAATTCACCCCTCCACTTT
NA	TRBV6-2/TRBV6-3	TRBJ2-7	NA	CASSYEAIQQYF	TGTGCCAGCAGTTACGAGGCTATCCAGCAGTACTTC
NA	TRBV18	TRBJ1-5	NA	CASSPLASGGRGQPQHF	TGTGCCAGCTCTCCGCTAGCATCGGGAGGGCGGGGTCAGCCCCAGCATTTT
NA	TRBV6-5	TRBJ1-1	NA	CASSYEGVRTEAFF	TGTGCCAGCAGTTACGAGGGGGTAAGGACTGAAGCTTTCTTT
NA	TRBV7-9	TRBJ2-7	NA	CASSLLGYEQYF	TGTGCCAGCAGCTTGCTGGGCTACGAGCAGTACTTC
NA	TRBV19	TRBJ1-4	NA	CASSQQGLNEKLFF	TGTGCCAGTAGTCAACAGGGACTTAATGAAAAACTGTTTTTT
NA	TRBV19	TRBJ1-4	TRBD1	CASSTQGATNEKLFF	TGTGCCAGTAGTACACAGGGGGCTACTAATGAAAAACTGTTTTTT
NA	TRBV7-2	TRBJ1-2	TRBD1	CASSSGTASSGGYTF	TGTGCCAGCAGCTCCGGGACAGCTTCCTCTGGGGGCTACACCTTC
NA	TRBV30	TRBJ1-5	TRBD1	CAWSAGQGYQPQHF	TGTGCCTGGAGTGCGGGACAGGGCTATCAGCCCCAGCATTTT
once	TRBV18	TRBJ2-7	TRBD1	CASSMGQIYEQYF	TGTGCCAGCTCTATGGGACAGATTTACGAGCAGTACTTC
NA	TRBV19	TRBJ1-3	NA	CASTKTGSSGNTIYF	TGTGCCAGTACCAAGACAGGTAGCTCTGGAAACACCATATATTTT
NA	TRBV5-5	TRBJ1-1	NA	CASTRWGAGDNTEAFF	TGTGCCAGCACCCGCTGGGGCGCAGGGGATAACACTGAAGCTTTCTTT
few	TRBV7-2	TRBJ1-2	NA	CASSLAGPVDGYTF	TGTGCCAGCAGCTTAGCGGGCCCCGTGGACGGCTACACCTTC
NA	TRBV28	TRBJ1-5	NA	CATRFPGGHQPQHF	TGTGCCACCAGGTTCCCCGGGGGCCATCAGCCCCAGCATTTT
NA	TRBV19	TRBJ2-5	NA	CASSGGSQETQYF	TGTGCCAGTAGTGGAGGGTCTCAAGAGACCCAGTACTTC
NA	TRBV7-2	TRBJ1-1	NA	CASSLVYSGAGLEAFF	TGTGCCAGCAGCTTGGTCTACAGCGGAGCCGGTCTTGAAGCTTTCTTT
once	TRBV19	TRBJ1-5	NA	CASSKAFQGNQPQHF	TGTGCCAGTAGTAAGGCCTTCCAAGGCAATCAGCCCCAGCATTTT
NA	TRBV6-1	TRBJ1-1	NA	CASSEDHRALAEAFF	TGTGCCAGCAGTGAAGATCACAGGGCCTTAGCTGAAGCTTTCTTT
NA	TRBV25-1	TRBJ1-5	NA	CASSGPGRQPQHF	TGTGCCAGCAGTGGGCCAGGGCGGCAGCCCCAGCATTTT
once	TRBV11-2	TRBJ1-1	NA	CASSTNLNTEAFF	TGTGCCAGCAGCACCAACTTGAACACTGAAGCTTTCTTT
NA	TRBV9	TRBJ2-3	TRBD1	CASTIQGMGTDTQYF	TGTGCCAGCACAATACAGGGGATGGGCACAGATACGCAGTATTTT
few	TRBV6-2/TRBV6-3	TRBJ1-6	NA	CASSYPDSPLHF	TGTGCCAGCAGTTACCCCGATTCACCCCTCCACTTT
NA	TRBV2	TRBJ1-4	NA	CASRPMGQPNEKLFF	TGTGCCAGCAGACCAATGGGGCAACCTAATGAAAAACTGTTTTTT
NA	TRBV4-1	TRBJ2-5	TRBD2	CASSEDRGAGGKEETQYF	TGCGCCAGCAGCGAGGATCGTGGAGCGGGGGGTAAAGAAGAGACCCAGTACTTC
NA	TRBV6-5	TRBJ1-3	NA	CASRKGGSGNTIYF	TGTGCCAGCAGGAAGGGGGGCTCTGGAAACACCATCTATTTT
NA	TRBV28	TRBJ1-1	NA	CASSPPTVSNTEAFF	TGTGCCAGCAGTCCGCCGACAGTGTCGAACACTGAAGCTTTCTTT
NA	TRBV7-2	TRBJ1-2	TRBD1	CASSFGTGEGYTF	TGTGCCAGCAGCTTCGGGACAGGGGAGGGCTACACCTTC
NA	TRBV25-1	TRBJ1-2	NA	CASRKENYGYTF	TGTGCCAGCAGGAAGGAGAACTATGGCTACACCTTC
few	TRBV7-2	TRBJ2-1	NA	CASSLGGVNEQFF	TGTGCCAGCAGCTTGGGGGGCGTCAATGAGCAGTTCTTC
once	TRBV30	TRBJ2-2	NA	CAWSLGGTTGELFF	TGTGCCTGGAGCCTTGGCGGCACCACCGGGGAGCTGTTTTTT
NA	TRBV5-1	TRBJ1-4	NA	CASSLDGGDSGELFF	TGCGCCAGCAGCTTAGATGGTGGGGATTCAGGGGAACTGTTTTTT
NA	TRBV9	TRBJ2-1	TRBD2	CASSETSGHNEQFF	TGTGCCAGCAGCGAGACTAGCGGGCACAATGAGCAGTTCTTC
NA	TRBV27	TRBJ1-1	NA	CASSFRDQARAFF	TGTGCCAGCAGTTTCCGGGACCAAGCCCGCGCTTTCTTT
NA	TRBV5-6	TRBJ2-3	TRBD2	CASSYSGGAQDTQYF	TGTGCCAGCAGTTACAGCGGGGGGGCCCAAGATACGCAGTATTTT
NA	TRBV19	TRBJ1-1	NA	CASRFSRNTEAFF	TGTGCCAGTAGATTCTCACGGAACACTGAAGCTTTCTTT
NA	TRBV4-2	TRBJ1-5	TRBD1	CASSPRQGTSLGRSSQPQHF	TGTGCCAGCAGCCCAAGACAGGGGACGAGCCTTGGGCGGTCGAGTCAGCCCCAGCATTTT
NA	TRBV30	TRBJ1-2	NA	CAWSANRLGGYTF	TGTGCCTGGAGTGCCAACCGCCTGGGGGGCTACACCTTC
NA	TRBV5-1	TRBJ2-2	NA	CASSLAHPNTGELFF	TGCGCCAGCAGCTTGGCGCATCCGAACACCGGGGAGCTGTTTTTT
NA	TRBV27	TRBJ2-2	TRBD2	CASSLSLAGTGELFF	TGTGCCAGCAGTTTAAGCCTAGCGGGCACCGGGGAGCTGTTTTTT
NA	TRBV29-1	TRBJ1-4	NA	CSVEVVTGEKLFF	TGCAGCGTTGAAGTGGTAACGGGCGAAAAACTGTTTTTT
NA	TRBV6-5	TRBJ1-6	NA	CASIPVGFNSPLHF	TGTGCCAGCATCCCAGTGGGTTTTAATTCACCCCTCCACTTT